Included here is one T cell receptor (beta chain) sequence, with context. TCRdb keeps only in-frame clones here, not all; method: immunoSEQ multiplex PCR. The sample has about 44,000 clones, around nine tenths seen once. These data originate in a study of T cell changes during pregnancy in multiple sclerosis. The CDR3 consists of 12 residues. The ends were cut back, 4 bases at V and 8 bases at J, with 9 bases in the middle. Germline V gene data show CDR1 as MGHRA and CDR2 as YSYEKL. This TCR came from a female donor in good health, enrolled as a control in a pregnancy study. The gene calls are TRBV4-1 and TRBJ2-1; D might be TRBD2 (6 bases). Sequenced material: CD8+ T cells from peripheral blood mononuclear cells, taken after pregnancy. The CDR3 loop is CASSLWGDEQFF. In nucleotides, the CDR3 is TGCGCCAGCAGCCTCTGGGGGGATGAGCAGTTCTTC.